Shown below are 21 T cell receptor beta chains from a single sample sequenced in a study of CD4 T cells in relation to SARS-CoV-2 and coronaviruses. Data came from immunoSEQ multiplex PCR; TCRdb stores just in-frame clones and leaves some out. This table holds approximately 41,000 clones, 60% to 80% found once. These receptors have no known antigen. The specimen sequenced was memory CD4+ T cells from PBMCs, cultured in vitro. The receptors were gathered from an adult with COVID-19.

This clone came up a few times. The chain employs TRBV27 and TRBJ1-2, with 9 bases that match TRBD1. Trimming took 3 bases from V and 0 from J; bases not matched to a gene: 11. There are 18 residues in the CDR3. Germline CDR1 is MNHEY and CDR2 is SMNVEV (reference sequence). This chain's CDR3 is CASSFRRDRVLANYGYTF. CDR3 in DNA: TGTGCCAGCAGTTTTCGAAGGGACAGGGTCCTAGCTAACTATGGCTACACCTTC.

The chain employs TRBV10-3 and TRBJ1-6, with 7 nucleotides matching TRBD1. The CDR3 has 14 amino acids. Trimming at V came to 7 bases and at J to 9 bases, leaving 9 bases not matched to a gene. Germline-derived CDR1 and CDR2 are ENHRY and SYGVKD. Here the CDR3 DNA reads TGTGCCATCACCGAGGGAGGGGGCGGTTCACCCCTCCACTTT. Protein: CAITEGGGGSPLHF.

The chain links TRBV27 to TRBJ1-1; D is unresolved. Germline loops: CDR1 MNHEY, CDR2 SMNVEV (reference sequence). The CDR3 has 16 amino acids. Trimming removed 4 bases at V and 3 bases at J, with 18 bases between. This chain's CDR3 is CASSSYASPTHTEAFF. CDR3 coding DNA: TGTGCCAGCAGTTCCTATGCTTCTCCCACCCACACTGAAGCTTTCTTT.

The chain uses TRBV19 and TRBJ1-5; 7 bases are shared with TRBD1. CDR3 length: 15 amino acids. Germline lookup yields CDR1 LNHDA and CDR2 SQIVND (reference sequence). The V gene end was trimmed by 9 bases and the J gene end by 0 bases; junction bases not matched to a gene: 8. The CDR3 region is CASGTAYNSNQPQHF. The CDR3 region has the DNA TGTGCCAGCGGGACAGCGTATAATAGCAATCAGCCCCAGCATTTT. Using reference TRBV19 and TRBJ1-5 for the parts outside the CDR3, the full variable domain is DGGITQSPKYLFRKEGQNVTLSCEQNLNHDAMYWYRQDPGQGLRLIYYSQIVNDFQKGDIAEGYSVSREKKESFPLTVTSAQKNPTAFYLCASGTAYNSNQPQHFGDGTRLSIL.

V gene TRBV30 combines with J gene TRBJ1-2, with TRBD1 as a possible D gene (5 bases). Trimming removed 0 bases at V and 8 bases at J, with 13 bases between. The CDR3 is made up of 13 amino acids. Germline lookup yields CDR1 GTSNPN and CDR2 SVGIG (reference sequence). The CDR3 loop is CAWSVHLGVGYTF. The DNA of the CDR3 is TGTGCCTGGAGTGTACATTTGGGGGTGGGCTACACCTTC.

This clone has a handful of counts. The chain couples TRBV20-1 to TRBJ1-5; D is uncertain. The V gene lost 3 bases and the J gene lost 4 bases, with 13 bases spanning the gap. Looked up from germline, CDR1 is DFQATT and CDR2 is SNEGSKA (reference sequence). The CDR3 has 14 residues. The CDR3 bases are TGCAGTGCTAGTCTGTTCGACCCGAATCAGCCCCAGCATTTT. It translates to CSASLFDPNQPQHF.

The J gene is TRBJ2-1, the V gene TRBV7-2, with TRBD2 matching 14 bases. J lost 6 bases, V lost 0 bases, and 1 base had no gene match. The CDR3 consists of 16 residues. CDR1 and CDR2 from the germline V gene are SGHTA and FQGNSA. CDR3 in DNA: TGTGCCAGCAGCTTAGCCGGGACTAGCGGGAGCAATGAGCAGTTCTTC. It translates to CASSLAGTSGSNEQFF.

The chain's CDR3 is CASSFGGRPRNTGELFF. The CDR3 DNA reads as TGTGCCAGCAGCTTTGGCGGGAGGCCAAGGAACACCGGGGAGCTGTTTTTT. V is TRBV5-8 and J is TRBJ2-2, with TRBD2 matching over 8 bases. The germline V gene encodes CDR1 SGHTS and CDR2 YDEGEE. With V trimmed by 2 bases and J by 1 base, 7 bases remained unmatched. CDR3 length: 17 residues.

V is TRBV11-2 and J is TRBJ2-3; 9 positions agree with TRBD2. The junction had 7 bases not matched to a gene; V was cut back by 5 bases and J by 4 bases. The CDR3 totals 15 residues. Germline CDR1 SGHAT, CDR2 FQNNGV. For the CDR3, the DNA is TGTGCCAGCAGCCCAGCGGGAGGTTCGGCAGATACGCAGTATTTT. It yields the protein CASSPAGGSADTQYF.

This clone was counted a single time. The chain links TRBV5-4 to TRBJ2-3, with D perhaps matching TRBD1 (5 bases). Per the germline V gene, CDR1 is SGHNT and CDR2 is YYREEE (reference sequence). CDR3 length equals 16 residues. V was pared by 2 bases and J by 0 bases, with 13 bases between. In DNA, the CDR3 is TGTGCCAGCAGCTTCGGTTGGGGCGCTAGCACAGATACGCAGTATTTT. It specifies CASSFGWGASTDTQYF.

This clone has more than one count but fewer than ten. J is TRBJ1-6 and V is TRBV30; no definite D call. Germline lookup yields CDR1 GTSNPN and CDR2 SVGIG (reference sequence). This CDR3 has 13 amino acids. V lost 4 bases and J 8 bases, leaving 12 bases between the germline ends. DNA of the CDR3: TGTGCCTGGACTCCAGTCGCGGATTCACCCCTCCACTTT. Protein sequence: CAWTPVADSPLHF.

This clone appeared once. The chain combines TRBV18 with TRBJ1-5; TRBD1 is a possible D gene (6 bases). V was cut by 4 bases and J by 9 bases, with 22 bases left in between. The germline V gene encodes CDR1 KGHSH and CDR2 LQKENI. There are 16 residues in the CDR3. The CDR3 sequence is CASSQDSEALLMPQHF. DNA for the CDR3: TGTGCCAGCTCACAGGACAGTGAGGCCTTATTGATGCCCCAGCATTTT.

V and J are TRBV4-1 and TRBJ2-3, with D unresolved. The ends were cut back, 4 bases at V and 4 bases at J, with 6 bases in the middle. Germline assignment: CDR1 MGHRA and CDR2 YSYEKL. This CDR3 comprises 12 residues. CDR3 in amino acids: CASSPRPDTQYF. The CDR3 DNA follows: TGCGCCAGCAGCCCGCGCCCAGATACGCAGTATTTT.

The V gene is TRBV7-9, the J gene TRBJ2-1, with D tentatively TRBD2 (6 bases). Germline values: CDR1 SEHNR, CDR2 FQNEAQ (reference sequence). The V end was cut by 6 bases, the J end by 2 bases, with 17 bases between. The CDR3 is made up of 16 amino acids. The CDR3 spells CASRPRDSPTYNEQFF. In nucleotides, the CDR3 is TGTGCCAGCAGGCCTAGGGACTCCCCAACCTACAATGAGCAGTTCTTC. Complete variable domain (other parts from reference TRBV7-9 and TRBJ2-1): DTGVSQNPRHKITKRGQNVTFRCDPISEHNRLYWYRQTLGQGPEFLTYFQNEAQLEKSRLLSDRFSAERPKGSFSTLEIQRTEQGDSAMYLCASRPRDSPTYNEQFFGPGTRLTVL.

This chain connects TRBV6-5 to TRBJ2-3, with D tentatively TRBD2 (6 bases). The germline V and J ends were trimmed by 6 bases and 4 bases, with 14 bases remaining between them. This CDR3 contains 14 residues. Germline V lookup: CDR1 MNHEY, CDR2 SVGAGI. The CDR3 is CASRRGIKSDTQYF. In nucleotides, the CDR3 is TGTGCCAGCAGACGGGGGATTAAGTCAGATACGCAGTATTTT.

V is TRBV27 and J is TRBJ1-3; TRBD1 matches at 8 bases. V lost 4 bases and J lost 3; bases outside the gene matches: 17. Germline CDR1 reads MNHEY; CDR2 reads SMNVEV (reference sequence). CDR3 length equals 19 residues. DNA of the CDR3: TGTGCCAGCAGTTCCCTCAATGCAGGGGGCTCTTCCAATGGAAACACCATATATTTT. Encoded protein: CASSSLNAGGSSNGNTIYF.

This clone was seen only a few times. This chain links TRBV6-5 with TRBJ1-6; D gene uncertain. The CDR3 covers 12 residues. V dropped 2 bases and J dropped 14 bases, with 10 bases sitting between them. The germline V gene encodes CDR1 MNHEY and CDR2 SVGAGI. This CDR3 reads CASSYQSGTLHF. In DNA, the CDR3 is TGTGCCAGCAGTTACCAGTCGGGAACCCTCCACTTT.

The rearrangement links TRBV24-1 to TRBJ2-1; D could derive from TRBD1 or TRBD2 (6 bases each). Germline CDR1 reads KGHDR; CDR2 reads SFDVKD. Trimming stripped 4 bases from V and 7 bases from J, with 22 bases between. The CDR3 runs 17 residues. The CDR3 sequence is CATSDRGRAGRENEQFF. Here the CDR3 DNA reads TGTGCCACCAGTGACCGGGGGCGCGCGGGAAGGGAGAATGAGCAGTTCTTC.

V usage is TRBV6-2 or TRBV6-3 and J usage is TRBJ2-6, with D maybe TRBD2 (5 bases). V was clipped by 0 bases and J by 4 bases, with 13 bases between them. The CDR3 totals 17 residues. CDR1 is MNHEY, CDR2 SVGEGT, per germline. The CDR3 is CASSYSTTSGGANVLTF. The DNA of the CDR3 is TGTGCCAGCAGTTACTCGACAACCTCGGGAGGGGCCAACGTCCTGACTTTC.

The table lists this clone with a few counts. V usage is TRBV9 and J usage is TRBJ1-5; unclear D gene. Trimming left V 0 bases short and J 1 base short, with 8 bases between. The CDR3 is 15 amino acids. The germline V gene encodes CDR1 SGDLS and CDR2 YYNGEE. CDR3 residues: CASSVGGESNQPQHF. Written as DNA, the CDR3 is TGTGCCAGCAGCGTAGGGGGAGAAAGCAATCAGCCCCAGCATTTT.

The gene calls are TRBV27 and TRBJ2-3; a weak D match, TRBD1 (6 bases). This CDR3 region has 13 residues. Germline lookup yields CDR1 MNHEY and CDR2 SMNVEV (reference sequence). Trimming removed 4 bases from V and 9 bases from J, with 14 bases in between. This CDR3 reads CASSSTGSGTQYF. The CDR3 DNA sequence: TGTGCCAGCAGTTCCACAGGGAGCGGCACGCAGTATTTT.